This T cell receptor beta chain was recorded in a study of neurological immune-mediated disorders. Study-wide findings and caveats: There were no CDR3 amino acid sequences shared by expanded clones across subjects, a result suggesting private repertoires in all groups.

This clonotype has at least ten counts. Antigen specificity is unknown. Time point noted: longitudinal time-point 3. The controls, all healthy individuals, were blood bank volunteers in Maryland, USA. The starting material, 2 million PBMCs stored at -80 C, gave rise to the unsorted libraries. The cDNA was synthesized by 5'RACE incorporating 10-nucleotide random UMIs. TCRdb re-analysed the 5' RACE reads in MiXCR, keeping a single row per CDR3 protein. The top ten clones hold 1.5% to 2% of a sample with about 49,000 distinct CDR3 sequences, 7% to 10% of them seen once. Germline values: CDR1 SQVTM, CDR2 ANQGSEA. V lost 3 bases to trimming and J lost 0 bases, with 9 bases between them. This CDR3 is 14 amino acids long.

The sequencing input was PBMCs. The receptor was derived from a woman between 40 and 50 years old in good health. This chain links TRBV29-1 with TRBJ2-1; possible D gene TRBD1, 7 bases. CDR3 protein: CSVDRGVSYNEQFF. For the CDR3, the DNA is TGCAGCGTTGACAGGGGGGTCTCCTACAATGAGCAGTTCTTC.